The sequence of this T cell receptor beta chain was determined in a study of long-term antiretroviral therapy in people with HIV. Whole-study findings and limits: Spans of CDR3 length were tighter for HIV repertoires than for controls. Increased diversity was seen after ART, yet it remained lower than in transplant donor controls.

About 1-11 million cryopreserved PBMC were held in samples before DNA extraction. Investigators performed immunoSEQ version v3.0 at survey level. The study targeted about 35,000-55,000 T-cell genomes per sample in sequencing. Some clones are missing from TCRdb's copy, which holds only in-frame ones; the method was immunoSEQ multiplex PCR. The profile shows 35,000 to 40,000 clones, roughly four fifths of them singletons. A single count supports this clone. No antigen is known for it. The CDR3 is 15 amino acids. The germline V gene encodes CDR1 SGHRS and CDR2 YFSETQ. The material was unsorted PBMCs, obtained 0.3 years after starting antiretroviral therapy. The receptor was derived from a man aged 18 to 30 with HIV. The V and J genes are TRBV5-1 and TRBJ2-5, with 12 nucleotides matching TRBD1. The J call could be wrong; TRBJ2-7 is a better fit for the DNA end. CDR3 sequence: CASSPGTGGPYEQYF. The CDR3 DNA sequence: TGCGCCAGCAGCCCGGGGACAGGGGGCCCCTACGAGCAGTACTTC.